The 25 T cell receptor beta chains below were found in one sample sequenced in a study of control samples from healthy donors and cancer patients. Clones were sequenced by immunoSEQ multiplex PCR, and TCRdb holds only the in-frame ones, with some missing. The table lists some 100,000 clones, about four fifths of them singletons. The specimen sequenced was blood. These receptors came from a woman aged 25 to 39 in good health.

The chain is built from TRBV27 and TRBJ1-1, with D tentatively TRBD1 (6 bases). CDR1 MNHEY and CDR2 SMNVEV come from the germline V gene (reference sequence). V gave up 10 bases and J gave up 4 bases, with 10 bases separating them. CDR3 length equals 11 residues. The CDR3 sequence: CATRGGTEAFF. The CDR3 DNA reads as TGTGCCACCAGGGGTGGCACTGAAGCTTTCTTT.

The DNA of the CDR3 is TGTGCCAGCAGCTGGCCCAACGCCGGGGCCGGGGAGCTGTTTTTT. Its protein is CASSWPNAGAGELFF. This rearrangement joins TRBV5-4 to TRBJ2-2; a weak D match, TRBD2 (5 bases). The ends were cut back, 3 bases at V and 6 bases at J, with 15 bases in the middle. The V gene's germline CDR1 is SGHNT and CDR2 YYREEE (reference sequence). This CDR3 has 15 residues.

The chain carries TRBV29-1 and TRBJ1-4, with D maybe TRBD1 (5 bases). This CDR3 spans 13 amino acids. The germline V gene encodes CDR1 SQVTM and CDR2 ANQGSEA. Trimming stripped 6 bases from V and 8 bases from J, with 16 bases between. The CDR3 sequence is CSVPSAGSEKLFF. As DNA, the CDR3 is TGCAGCGTCCCCTCGGCAGGGAGCGAAAAACTGTTTTTT.

The rearrangement joins TRBV10-2 to TRBJ2-5; 9 nucleotides line up with TRBD2. Germline CDR1 reads WSHSY; CDR2 reads SAAADI. The CDR3 covers 14 residues. The V gene end was trimmed by 5 bases and the J gene end by 2 bases; junction bases not matched to a gene: 3. The CDR3 here is CASSNAGGQETQYF. CDR3 bases: TGCGCCAGCAGTAACGCGGGGGGGCAAGAGACCCAGTACTTC.

This clone was found once. Other DNA sequences in this sample translate to the same CDR3. The rearrangement joins TRBV19 to TRBJ1-2; no clear D. This CDR3 region has 12 residues. Deletions cut 5 bases from V and 4 bases from J, with 8 bases between. Germline V lookup: CDR1 LNHDA, CDR2 SQIVND (reference sequence). The CDR3 nucleotides read TGTGCCAGTAGTCCTCGGGGCTATGGCTACACCTTC. Its protein is CASSPRGYGYTF. The entire variable domain, with the rest obtained from reference TRBV19 and TRBJ1-2, is as follows: DGGITQSPKYLFRKEGQNVTLSCEQNLNHDAMYWYRQDPGQGLRLIYYSQIVNDFQKGDIAEGYSVSREKKESFPLTVTSAQKNPTAFYLCASSPRGYGYTFGSGTRLTVV.

The chain is built from TRBV27 and TRBJ2-2; no firm D call. V dropped 8 bases and J dropped 3 bases, with 13 bases sitting between them. This CDR3 has 14 amino acids. Germline CDR1 and CDR2: MNHEY and SMNVEV (reference sequence). The CDR3 loop reads CASGWEGYTGELFF. In DNA form, the CDR3 reads TGTGCCAGCGGGTGGGAAGGGTACACCGGGGAGCTGTTTTTT.

The rearrangement uses TRBV2 and TRBJ1-1; D is unclear. Trimming shortened V by 1 base and J by 6 bases, and 9 bases separated the two germline ends. Germline assignment: CDR1 SNHLY and CDR2 FYNNEI. CDR3 size: 13 residues. CDR3 region: CASSEGNSAEAFF. CDR3 nucleotides: TGTGCCAGCAGTGAAGGCAATAGCGCTGAAGCTTTCTTT.

CDR3 in DNA: TGTGCCAGCAGCCTAGGGAAACCGAACACTGAAGCTTTCTTT. It is translated as CASSLGKPNTEAFF. This chain uses TRBV7-8 with TRBJ1-1, with D uncertain. Between the trimmed V and J ends, which lost 5 bases and 1 base, there was a span of 11 bases. The CDR3 contains 14 residues. Germline V gene data show CDR1 as SGHVS and CDR2 as FQNEAQ. Combining the CDR3 with reference TRBV7-8 and TRBJ1-1 gives the whole variable domain GAGVSQSPRYKVAKRGQDVALRCDPISGHVSLFWYQQALGQGPEFLTYFQNEAQLDKSGLPSDRFFAERPEGSVSTLKIQRTQQEDSAVYLCASSLGKPNTEAFFGQGTRLTVV.

The chain links TRBV5-1 to TRBJ1-1; D uncertain. V was pared by 0 bases and J by 1 base, with 10 bases between. The CDR3 runs 15 residues. Germline CDR1 SGHRS, CDR2 YFSETQ. The CDR3 here is CASSLDGKANTEAFF. CDR3 in DNA: TGCGCCAGCAGCTTGGACGGGAAGGCGAACACTGAAGCTTTCTTT.

With respect to this clone: At one of its ends the junction is not consistent with the germline gene, which may arise from a read error. The chain is built from TRBV30 and TRBJ1-2; TRBD1 matches 8 bases. The germline V gene encodes CDR1 GTSNPN and CDR2 SVGIG (reference sequence). The CDR3 is 11 residues long. Written as DNA, the CDR3 is TGTGCCTGGACCACAGGGGGGCTTGGAGCCTTC. It translates to CAWTTGGLGAF.

This clone was seen once. The rearrangement joins TRBV3-1 (or the pseudogene TRBV3-2) to TRBJ1-2; the D gene is possibly TRBD1 (6 bases). Germline lookup yields CDR1 LGHDT and CDR2 YNNKEL (reference sequence). V lost 0 bases and J 0 bases, leaving 17 bases between the germline ends. The CDR3 is 18 residues long. This chain's CDR3 is CASSQEVAGAPTNYGYTF. The CDR3 nucleotides read TGTGCCAGCAGCCAAGAGGTCGCAGGGGCCCCAACTAACTATGGCTACACCTTC.

This rearrangement joins TRBV5-1 to TRBJ2-7, with 9 bases lining up with TRBD1. The CDR3 is 14 residues long. Unmatched junction bases numbered 3, after V lost 0 bases and J lost 5 bases. The germline V gene encodes CDR1 SGHRS and CDR2 YFSETQ. The CDR3 bases are TGCGCCAGCAGCTTGGTACAGGGGGCCAACGAGCAGTACTTC. Encoded protein: CASSLVQGANEQYF. Full variable domain (rest looked up from reference TRBV5-1 and TRBJ2-7): KAGVTQTPRYLIKTRGQQVTLSCSPISGHRSVSWYQQTPGQGLQFLFEYFSETQRNKGNFPGRFSGRQFSNSRSEMNVSTLELGDSALYLCASSLVQGANEQYFGPGTRLTVT.

This clone was detected only a few times. The J gene is TRBJ2-2, the V gene TRBV28; possible D gene TRBD1, 6 bases. The CDR3 totals 15 residues. V was clipped by 3 bases and J by 5 bases, with 13 bases between them. Germline values: CDR1 MDHEN, CDR2 SYDVKM. The DNA for the CDR3 is TGTGCCAGCAGTTTGGTTGGGGGCGGGACCGGGGAGCTGTTTTTT. Its protein product is CASSLVGGGTGELFF.

The rearrangement joins TRBV15 to TRBJ2-2; 7 nucleotides align to TRBD1. With 0 bases clipped from V and 5 bases from J, the junction kept 9 bases outside the gene matches. Germline V gene sequence: CDR1 LNHNV, CDR2 YYDKDF (reference sequence). The CDR3 runs to 17 residues. The CDR3 loop is CATSRDPQGVRTGELFF. The DNA of the CDR3 is TGTGCCACCAGCAGAGATCCGCAGGGGGTTCGGACCGGGGAGCTGTTTTTT.

The chain employs TRBV6-2 or TRBV6-3 and TRBJ2-7; D remains unclear. Between the trimmed V and J ends, which lost 5 bases and 2 bases, there was a span of 1 base. In germline, CDR1 is MNHEY, CDR2 SVGEGT. The CDR3 covers 10 residues. The CDR3 bases are TGTGCCAGCAGTGCCTACGAGCAGTACTTC. Translating gives CASSAYEQYF.

The rearrangement uses TRBV5-1 and TRBJ1-1; tentatively, D is TRBD1 (5 bases). V was pared by 3 bases and J by 3 bases, with 18 bases between. CDR3 size: 16 residues. CDR1 and CDR2 (germline): SGHRS, YFSETQ. The CDR3 sequence is CASSSSPGTADTEAFF. The CDR3, as DNA: TGCGCCAGCAGCTCATCGCCCGGGACGGCCGACACTGAAGCTTTCTTT.

This chain connects TRBV12-5 to TRBJ1-3; unclear D gene. The CDR3 length is 12 residues. Looked up from germline, CDR1 is LGHNT and CDR2 is FRNRAP. V was pared by 5 bases and J by 4 bases, with 6 bases between. CDR3 DNA: TGTGCTAGTGGTCCCAACGGAAACACCATATATTTT. It encodes CASGPNGNTIYF.

The J gene is TRBJ2-5, the V gene TRBV5-1; no clear D. CDR3 length: 15 residues. Germline V gene data show CDR1 as SGHRS and CDR2 as YFSETQ. The V end was cut by 4 bases, the J end by 5 bases, with 18 bases between. CDR3 in amino acids: CASSPPGPDEETQYF. CDR3 nucleotides: TGCGCCAGCAGCCCGCCGGGCCCGGATGAGGAGACCCAGTACTTC.

The genes are TRBV19 and TRBJ2-1; D remains ambiguous. The length of the CDR3 is 15 residues. Germline V lookup: CDR1 LNHDA, CDR2 SQIVND (reference sequence). V was cut by 3 bases and J by 0 bases, with 9 bases left in between. In DNA, the CDR3 is TGTGCCAGTAGTATTCCGTGGGACTCCTACAATGAGCAGTTCTTC. This sequence encodes CASSIPWDSYNEQFF.

This clone showed up just once. V is TRBV5-1 and J is TRBJ1-3; D gene uncertain. The length of the CDR3 is 15 residues. Germline values: CDR1 SGHRS, CDR2 YFSETQ. Trimming cost V 4 bases and J 1 base, with 12 bases left between them. CDR3 sequence (DNA): TGCGCCAGCAGCCCCTCGGGAGGATCTGGAAACACCATATATTTT. Translated: CASSPSGGSGNTIYF.

The gene calls are TRBV25-1 and TRBJ1-1; TRBD1 matches at 10 bases. CDR1 and CDR2 from the germline V gene are MGHDK and SYGVNS. The CDR3 consists of 16 residues. The ends lost 4 bases at V and 9 bases at J; junction bases unmatched: 14. CDR3 sequence: CASSGVHKGQGPQAFF. For the CDR3, the DNA is TGTGCCAGCAGTGGCGTCCACAAGGGACAGGGGCCTCAAGCTTTCTTT.

The chain joins TRBV5-6 to TRBJ2-5; D ambiguous. Deletions cut 4 bases from V and 7 bases from J, with 11 bases between. The CDR3 totals 12 residues. CDR1 and CDR2 from the germline V gene are SGHDT and YYEEEE. The CDR3 nucleotides read TGTGCCAGCAGCCATCCGGCCGGGACCCAGTACTTC. Translation: CASSHPAGTQYF.

The chain couples TRBV5-1 to TRBJ1-2, with 7 bases fitting TRBD1. J was trimmed by 2 bases and V by 4 bases; bases with no gene match: 2. Germline CDR1 SGHRS, CDR2 YFSETQ. This CDR3 is built from 13 residues. The DNA for the CDR3 is TGCGCCAGCAGCATGGGACAGAACTATGGCTACACCTTC. Translating it yields CASSMGQNYGYTF.

The chain is built from TRBV11-2 and TRBJ1-2; no clear D gene. The CDR3 is 13 residues long. V lost 1 base, J lost 4 bases, and 7 bases lay in between. Germline CDR1 and CDR2: SGHAT and FQNNGV. This chain's CDR3 is CASSLGVAYGYTF. The DNA of the CDR3 is TGTGCCAGCAGCTTAGGGGTTGCCTATGGCTACACCTTC.

The V gene is TRBV25-1, the J gene TRBJ1-6; 8 nucleotides line up with TRBD1. The CDR3 is 15 amino acids. Trimming cost V 7 bases and J 2 bases; bases outside gene matches: 4. The V gene's germline CDR1 is MGHDK and CDR2 SYGVNS. The CDR3 spells CASNGRGPYNSPLHF. The DNA for the CDR3 is TGTGCCAGCAACGGCAGGGGGCCCTATAATTCACCCCTCCACTTT. Full variable domain (rest looked up from reference TRBV25-1 and TRBJ1-6): EADIYQTPRYLVIGTGKKITLECSQTMGHDKMYWYQQDPGMELHLIHYSYGVNSTEKGDLSSESTVSRIRTEHFPLTLESARPSHTSQYLCASNGRGPYNSPLHFGNGTRLTVT.